A selection of T cell receptor beta chains follows, all from one sample in a study of shared clonotypes between healthy human individuals. Assay: immunoSEQ multiplex PCR; the TCRdb copy retains only in-frame clones and omits some. In the table there are roughly 2.2 million clones, over 90% of which are singletons. The sequencing sample was made of naive CD4+ T cells from PBMCs. The receptors shown here come from a man aged 18 to 30 in good health. Some clones in this sample may be carry-over from other donors' samples. Both conserved end residues are part of each CDR3. D genes are given only for firm matches. The size entry is marked missing in some rows and otherwise reads once, few, many or a size class.

j_call clone_size v_call d_call cdr3_nt cdr3_aa
TRBJ1-1 few TRBV10-1 NA TGCGCCAGCAGCACCTGGGGGACGTTAAGGACTGAAGCTTTCTTT CASSTWGTLRTEAFF
TRBJ2-3 NA TRBV4-1 TRBD2 TGCGCCAGCAGCCCCCTGGCCCTACCACTAGCGGCCACAGATACGCAGTATTTT CASSPLALPLAATDTQYF
TRBJ2-7 NA TRBV15 TRBD2 TGTGCCACCAGCAGACGTCCGGGGGGAACCTACGAGCAGTACTTC CATSRRPGGTYEQYF
TRBJ2-6 NA TRBV6-5 NA TGTGCCAGCAGACTATACTCTGGGGCCAACGTCCTGACTTTC CASRLYSGANVLTF
TRBJ2-5 once TRBV1 NA TGCACCAGCAGCCCCAAGATTGAGACTAGCGGGCAAGAGACCCAGTACTTC CTSSPKIETSGQETQYF
TRBJ1-1 NA TRBV4-2 NA TGTGCCAGCAGCCGAGAGACCTCAAGGGGCATGAACACTGAAGCTTTCTTT CASSRETSRGMNTEAFF
TRBJ2-7 NA TRBV6-1 TRBD2 TGTGCCAGCAGCGTTCTAGCGGGAGGGGCGCGCGAGCAGTACTTC CASSVLAGGAREQYF
TRBJ2-7 NA TRBV6-5 TRBD1 TGTGCCAGCAGTTACCACTTCCCGGGACAGGGGTCCGAGCAGTACTTC CASSYHFPGQGSEQYF
TRBJ1-4 NA TRBV5-1 TRBD1 TGCGCCAGCGGGTTGGGACAGGGGGCCGAAAAACTGTTTTTT CASGLGQGAEKLFF
TRBJ2-5 NA TRBV7-3 TRBD1 TGTGCCAGCAGCACGACAGGGGGCGAGGAGACCCAGTACTTC CASSTTGGEETQYF
TRBJ2-3 NA TRBV30 TRBD2 TGTGCCTGGAGTGAATTGACTAGCGGGAGACGCGGTACGCAGTATTTT CAWSELTSGRRGTQYF
TRBJ2-1 NA TRBV5-1 TRBD2 TGCGCCAGCAGCTTGGCCCTAGCGGGACATTACAATGAGCAGTTCTTC CASSLALAGHYNEQFF
TRBJ2-7 NA TRBV7-2 TRBD2 TGTGCCAGCAGCTTTTCCGGGGCTAGCGGTTCCTACGAGCAGTACTTC CASSFSGASGSYEQYF
TRBJ2-1 once TRBV14 TRBD2 TGTGCCAGCAGCCGTTCGGGACTAGCGGGAGGCTTGGGAAATGAGCAGTTCTTC CASSRSGLAGGLGNEQFF
TRBJ2-3 NA TRBV6-4 NA TGTGCCAGCAGCGCCGAACTACAGGGTCGGGTCACAGATACGCAGTATTTT CASSAELQGRVTDTQYF
TRBJ2-2 NA TRBV5-1 TRBD2 TGCGCCAGCAGCTTGGCAGCGGGAGGGTACACCGGGGAGCTGTTTTTT CASSLAAGGYTGELFF
TRBJ1-2 NA TRBV30 NA TGTGCCTGGAGTGGAGGGACCGCCTATGGCTACACCTTC CAWSGGTAYGYTF
TRBJ2-5 NA TRBV5-1 NA TGCGCCAGCAGCTTGGGGGACGAAGAGGAGACCCAGTACTTC CASSLGDEEETQYF
TRBJ1-3 NA TRBV7-9 NA TGTGCCAGCAGCTTAGAAGCGTACTCTGGAAACACCATATATTTT CASSLEAYSGNTIYF
TRBJ2-1 NA TRBV14 TRBD1 TGTGCCAGCAGCGGGCACAGGGGTTACCATGAGCAGTTCTTC CASSGHRGYHEQFF
TRBJ2-5 NA TRBV18 NA TGTGCCAGCTCACCGCCTTTGGGAAGCCAAGAGACCCAGTACTTC CASSPPLGSQETQYF